This T cell receptor beta chain was recorded in a study of blood T cell repertoires in COVID-19. Study background: Sites across the United States, Italy and Spain contributed samples from acute and convalescent COVID-19. PBMCs, B-cell-depleted T cells, or T cells were the source of the cDNA or gDNA that made up the material.

Clones were sequenced by immunoSEQ multiplex PCR, and TCRdb holds only the in-frame ones, with some missing. This table has under 300,000 clones, 70% to 85% appearing once. Sequenced material: peripheral blood. This TCR was recovered from a woman aged 35 to 49 who had recovered from COVID-19.

Here the CDR3 reads CASSQGREGQWEKLFF. The CDR3 DNA reads TGCGCCAGCAGCCAAGGACGAGAGGGTCAGTGGGAAAAACTGTTTTTT. This chain connects TRBV4-3 to TRBJ1-4; D ambiguous. Trimming took 1 base from V and 8 from J, leaving 17 bases between them. Germline CDR1 LGHNA, CDR2 YSLEER. The CDR3 length is 16 residues.